This TCR beta chain was sequenced during a study of T cell responses to AZD1222 COVID-19 vaccine. Findings and caveats of the study: Among spike-specific TCRs, nearly half reportedly target unmutated variant regions. The study found vaccine-associated CD4 TCRs spanning spike, dominant at 160-218 and 743-854.

TCRdb's copy holds only in-frame clones and misses some; the assay was immunoSEQ multiplex PCR. The sample lists 150,000 to 200,000 clones; about 83% were seen once. CDR1 and CDR2 from the germline V gene are SNHLY and FYNNEI. The CDR3 is 12 amino acids. With 6 bases removed from V and 4 bases from J, the gap between germline ends came to 10 bases. For this clone: Its target is unknown.

The chain joins TRBV2 to TRBJ2-7, with D possibly matching TRBD1 (6 bases). The TCR sequence derives from an adult who received the AZD1222 COVID-19 vaccine. The input for sequencing was peripheral blood, taken 28 days after the second AZD1222 dose. The CDR3 loop reads CASSVTGYEQYF. The CDR3 nucleotides read TGTGCCAGCAGCGTTACAGGGTACGAGCAGTACTTC.